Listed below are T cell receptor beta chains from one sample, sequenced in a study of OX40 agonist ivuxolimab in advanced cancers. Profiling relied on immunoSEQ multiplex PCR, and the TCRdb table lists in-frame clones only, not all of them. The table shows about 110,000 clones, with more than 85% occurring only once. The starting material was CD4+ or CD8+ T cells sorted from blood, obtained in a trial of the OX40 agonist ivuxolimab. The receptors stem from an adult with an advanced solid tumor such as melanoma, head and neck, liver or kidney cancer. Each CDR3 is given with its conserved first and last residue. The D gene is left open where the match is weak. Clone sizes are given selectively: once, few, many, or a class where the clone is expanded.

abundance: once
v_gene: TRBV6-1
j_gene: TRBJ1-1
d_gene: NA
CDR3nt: TGTGCCAGCAGGGGTACAGGGAGGACTGAAGCTTTCTTT
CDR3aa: CASRGTGRTEAFF

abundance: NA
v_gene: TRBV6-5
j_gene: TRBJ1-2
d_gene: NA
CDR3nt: TGTGCCAGCAGCCCACTCGGGGACCGAGGATTTAACACCTTC
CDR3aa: CASSPLGDRGFNTF

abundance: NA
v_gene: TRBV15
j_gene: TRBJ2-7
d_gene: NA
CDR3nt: TGTGCCACCAGCAGAGATTATGGGAATAACTACGAGCAGTACTTC
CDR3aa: CATSRDYGNNYEQYF

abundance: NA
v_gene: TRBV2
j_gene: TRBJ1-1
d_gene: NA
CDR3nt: TGTGCCAGCAGTGTAACAGCCCCCACTGAAGCTTTCTTT
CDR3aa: CASSVTAPTEAFF

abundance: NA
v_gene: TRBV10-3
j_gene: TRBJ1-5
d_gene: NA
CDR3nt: TGTGCCATCACTGTGGATCCAGATCAGCCCCAGCATTTT
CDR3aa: CAITVDPDQPQHF

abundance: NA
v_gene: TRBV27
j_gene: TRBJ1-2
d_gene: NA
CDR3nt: TGTGCCAGCAGTTTAGCACCCATTTCGAACTATGGCTACACCTTC
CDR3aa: CASSLAPISNYGYTF

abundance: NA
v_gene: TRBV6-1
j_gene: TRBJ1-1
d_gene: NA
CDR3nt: TGTGCCAGCAGTGACACGGTGGCGACTGAAGCTTTCTTT
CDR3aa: CASSDTVATEAFF

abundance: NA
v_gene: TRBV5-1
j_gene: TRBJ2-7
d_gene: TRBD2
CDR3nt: TGCGCCAGCAGCCGACTACAGGGGTTAGGTCTAGCGGGAGGTTCCTACGAGCAGTACTTC
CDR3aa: CASSRLQGLGLAGGSYEQYF

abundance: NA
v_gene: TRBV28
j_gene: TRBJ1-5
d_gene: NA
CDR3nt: TGTGCCAGCAGTTTATCCCTGGGAGGATTGAGCAATCAGCCCCAGCATTTT
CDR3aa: CASSLSLGGLSNQPQHF

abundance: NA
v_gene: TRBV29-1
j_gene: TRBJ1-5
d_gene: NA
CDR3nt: TGCAGCGTACGGGAGACAGTCCTCCAGCCCCAGCATTTT
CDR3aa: CSVRETVLQPQHF

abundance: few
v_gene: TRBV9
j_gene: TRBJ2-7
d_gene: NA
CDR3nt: TGTGCCAGCAGCGTAGACCCGCGGGACACTTACGAGCAGTACTTC
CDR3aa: CASSVDPRDTYEQYF

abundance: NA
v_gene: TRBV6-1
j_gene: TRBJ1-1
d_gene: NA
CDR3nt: TGTGCCAGCAGTGTCTCCAGGGGTCGGAAGGGTGACACTGAAGCTTTCTTT
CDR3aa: CASSVSRGRKGDTEAFF

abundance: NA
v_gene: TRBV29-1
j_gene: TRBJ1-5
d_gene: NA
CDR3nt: TGCAGCGTTGCGACAGGTGATCAGCCCCAGCATTTT
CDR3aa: CSVATGDQPQHF

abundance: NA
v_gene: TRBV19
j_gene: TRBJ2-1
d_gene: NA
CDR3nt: TGTGCCAGTAGTATGGACGGAAGTTACAATGAGCAGTTCTTC
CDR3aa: CASSMDGSYNEQFF

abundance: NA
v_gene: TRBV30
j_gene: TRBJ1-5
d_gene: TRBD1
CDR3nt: TGTGCCTGGAGTGGGACAGGGGTTGGTCAGCCCCAGCATTTT
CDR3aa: CAWSGTGVGQPQHF

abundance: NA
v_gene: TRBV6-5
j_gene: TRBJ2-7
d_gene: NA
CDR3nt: TGTGCCAGCAGGGGGGCCTCGACAGCAACCTACGAGCAGTACTTC
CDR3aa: CASRGASTATYEQYF

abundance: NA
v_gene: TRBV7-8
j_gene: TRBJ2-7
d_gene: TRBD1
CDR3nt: TGTGCCAGCAGCAGGGACAGGGACGAGCAGTACTTC
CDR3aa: CASSRDRDEQYF

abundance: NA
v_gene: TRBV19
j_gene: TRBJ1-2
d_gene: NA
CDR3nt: TGTGCCAGTAGTATAGTTGTGGATTCGGGTGGCTACACCTTC
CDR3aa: CASSIVVDSGGYTF

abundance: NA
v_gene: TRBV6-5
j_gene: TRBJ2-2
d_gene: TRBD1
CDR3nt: TGTGCCAGCAGTAGAGCCGACAGGGAGACCGGGGAGCTGTTTTTT
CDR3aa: CASSRADRETGELFF

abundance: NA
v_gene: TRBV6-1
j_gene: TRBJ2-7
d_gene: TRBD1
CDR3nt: TGTGCCAGCAGTGAGGGGACAGGGCGCTACGAGCAGTACTTC
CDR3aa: CASSEGTGRYEQYF

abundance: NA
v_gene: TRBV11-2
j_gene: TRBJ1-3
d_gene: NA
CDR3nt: TGTGCCAGCAGCTTAGAGGCAGCCTCTGGAAACACCATATATTTT
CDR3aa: CASSLEAASGNTIYF

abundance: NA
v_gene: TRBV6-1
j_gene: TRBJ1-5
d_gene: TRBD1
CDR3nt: TGTGCCAGCACCAACTACGGGACAGGTAATCAGCCCCAGCATTTT
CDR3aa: CASTNYGTGNQPQHF

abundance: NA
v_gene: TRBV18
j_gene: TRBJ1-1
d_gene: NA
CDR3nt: TGTGCCAGCTCACCACTAGCTTTGGACAGTGAAGCTTTCTTT
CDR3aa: CASSPLALDSEAFF

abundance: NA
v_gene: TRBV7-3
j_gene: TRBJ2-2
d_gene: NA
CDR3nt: TGTGCCAGCAGCTTTTTGGTAGGCGGGGAGCTGTTTTTT
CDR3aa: CASSFLVGGELFF

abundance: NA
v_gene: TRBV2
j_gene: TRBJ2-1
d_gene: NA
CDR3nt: TGTGCCAGCTGGGGTGGACGCGGGACGTCCTACAATGAGCAGTTCTTC
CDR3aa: CASWGGRGTSYNEQFF

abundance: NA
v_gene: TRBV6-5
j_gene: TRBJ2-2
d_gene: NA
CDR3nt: TGTGCCAGCAGGTCGGAGAACACCGGGGAGCTGTTTTTT
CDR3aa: CASRSENTGELFF

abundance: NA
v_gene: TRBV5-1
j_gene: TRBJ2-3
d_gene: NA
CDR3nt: TGCGCCAGCAGCTTGGGGGTAGCGGTTTCCACAGATACGCAGTATTTT
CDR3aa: CASSLGVAVSTDTQYF

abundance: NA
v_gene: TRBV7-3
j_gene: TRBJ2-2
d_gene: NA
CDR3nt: TGTGCCAGCAGCCGGGGGACAGCGAACACCGGGGAGCTGTTTTTT
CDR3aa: CASSRGTANTGELFF

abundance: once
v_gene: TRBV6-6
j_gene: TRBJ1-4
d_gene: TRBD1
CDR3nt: TGTGCCAGCAGTTACTCGGGGACAGGGGTCGAAAAACTGTTTTTT
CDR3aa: CASSYSGTGVEKLFF

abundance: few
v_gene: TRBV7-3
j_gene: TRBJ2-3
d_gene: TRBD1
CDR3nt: TGTGCCAGCAGCCGTTGGACAGGGGGCACAGATACGCAGTATTTT
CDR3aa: CASSRWTGGTDTQYF

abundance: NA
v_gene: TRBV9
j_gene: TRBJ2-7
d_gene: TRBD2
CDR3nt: TGTGCCAGCAGCCCCGGCGGGAGCTCCTACGAGCAGTACTTC
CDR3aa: CASSPGGSSYEQYF

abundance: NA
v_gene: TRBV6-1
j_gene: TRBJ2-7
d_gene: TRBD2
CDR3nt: TGTGCCAGCAGCCAATATGGGGGGGGTTACGAGCAGTACTTC
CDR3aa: CASSQYGGGYEQYF

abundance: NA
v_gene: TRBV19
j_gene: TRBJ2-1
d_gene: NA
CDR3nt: TGTGCCAGTAGTATAGATAGGAATGAGCAGTTCTTC
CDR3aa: CASSIDRNEQFF

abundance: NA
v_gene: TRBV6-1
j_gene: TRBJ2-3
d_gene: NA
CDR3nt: TGTGCCAGCAGTGCCGGGACAAAGAGCACAGATACGCAGTATTTT
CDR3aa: CASSAGTKSTDTQYF

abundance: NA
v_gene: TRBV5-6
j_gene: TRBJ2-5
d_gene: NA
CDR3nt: TGTGCCAGCAGCTTAAGCCGAGGGGGTGAGACCCAGTACTTC
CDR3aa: CASSLSRGGETQYF

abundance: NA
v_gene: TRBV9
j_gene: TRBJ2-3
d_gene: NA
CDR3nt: TGTGCCAGCAGCCCCCAAGGCGGGGGCACAGATACGCAGTATTTT
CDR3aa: CASSPQGGGTDTQYF

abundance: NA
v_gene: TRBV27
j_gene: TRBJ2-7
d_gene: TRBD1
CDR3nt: TGTGCCAGCAGTTTGGACAGGGCCGAGCAGTACTTC
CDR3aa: CASSLDRAEQYF

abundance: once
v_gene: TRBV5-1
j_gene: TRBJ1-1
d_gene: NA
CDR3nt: TGCGCCAGCAGCTCGCAGGGGCTGAACACTGAAGCTTTCTTT
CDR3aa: CASSSQGLNTEAFF

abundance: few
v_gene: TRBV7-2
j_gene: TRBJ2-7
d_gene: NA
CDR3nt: TGTGCCAGCAGCTTATTCCCCGGGAGCTCCTACGAGCAGTACTTC
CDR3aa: CASSLFPGSSYEQYF

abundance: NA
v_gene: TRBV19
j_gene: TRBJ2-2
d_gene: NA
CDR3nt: TGTGCCAGTAGTATTGGCGGGGAGCTGTTTTTT
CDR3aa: CASSIGGELFF

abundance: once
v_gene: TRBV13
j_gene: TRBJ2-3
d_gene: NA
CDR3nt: TGTGCCAGCAGCTTAGCGCAGTGGGATACGCAGTATTTT
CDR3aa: CASSLAQWDTQYF